Shown below are 32 T cell receptor beta chains from a single sample sequenced in a study of CD8+CD57+ T cells in acquired aplastic anemia. Genomic DNA acted as the template from which TCR beta VDJ combination and CDR3 sequence profiling were carried out. TCRdb processed the reads anew with MiXCR; each CDR3 protein has one entry. Of a few hundred thousand distinct CDR3 sequences listed, about 56% are singletons. Sequencing was carried out using sorted CD4+, CD8+, or CD8+CD57+ T cells (not recorded which) from PBMCs. The receptors derive from a human donor with severe aplastic anemia or a healthy control (not recorded which).

The V call is TRBV20-1, the J call TRBJ2-1; 8 bases are shared with TRBD2. V dropped 0 bases and J dropped 4; count of bases not matched to a gene: 5. CDR1 and CDR2 from the germline V gene are DFQATT and SNEGSKA (reference sequence). The CDR3 totals 15 residues. This CDR3 reads CSARDIAGPYNEQFF. The CDR3 nucleotides are TGCAGTGCTAGAGACATAGCGGGACCTTACAATGAGCAGTTCTTC.

This clonotype was seen many times. The chain couples TRBV5-8 to TRBJ2-5, with D possibly being TRBD1 or TRBD2 (5 bases each). V shed 7 bases and J shed 3 bases, with 19 bases lying between them. Germline V gene sequence: CDR1 SGHTS, CDR2 YDEGEE. This CDR3 has 15 residues. The CDR3 spells CASRGALNPKETQYF. The CDR3 DNA sequence: TGTGCCAGCCGAGGGGCCCTGAACCCAAAAGAGACCCAGTACTTC. Full variable domain (rest looked up from reference TRBV5-8 and TRBJ2-5): EAGVTQSPTHLIKTRGQQATLRCSPISGHTSVYWYQQALGLGLQFLLWYDEGEERNRGNFPPRFSGRQFPNYSSELNVNALELEDSALYLCASRGALNPKETQYFGPGTRLLVL.

The chain uses TRBV10-3 and TRBJ1-4, with D perhaps matching TRBD1 (5 bases). V was shortened by 3 bases and J by 4 bases, with 9 bases between the two germline ends. Germline CDR1 ENHRY, CDR2 SYGVKD. The CDR3 is 14 residues long. The CDR3 here is CAISDGQGNEKLFF. The CDR3 nucleotides read TGTGCCATCAGTGACGGGCAGGGTAATGAAAAACTGTTTTTT.

This clonotype was picked up one time. A junction end diverges from the germline sequence, so it may reflect a read error. The rearrangement uses TRBV7-9 and TRBJ2-7; D is possibly TRBD1 (5 bases). The CDR3 is made up of 15 amino acids. CDR1 and CDR2 from the germline V gene are SEHNR and FQNEAQ (reference sequence). CDR3 sequence reads: CASSLDRFNSYEQYF. CDR3 in DNA: TGTGCCAGCAGCTTAGACAGGTTCAACTCCTATGAGCAGTACTTC.

J is TRBJ2-3 and V is TRBV7-6, with a tentative D call TRBD2 (7 bases). Germline loops: CDR1 SGHVS, CDR2 FNYEAQ. This CDR3 comprises 16 residues. The V end lost 0 bases, the J end lost 2 bases, and 12 bases lay between the germline ends. The CDR3 DNA follows: TGTGCCAGCAGCTTAGCGACGGGGGGCCTCACAGATACGCAGTATTTT. Translating gives CASSLATGGLTDTQYF.

This sequence joins TRBV15 and TRBJ2-1; D ambiguous. With 3 bases removed from V and 8 bases from J, the gap between germline ends came to 8 bases. This CDR3 comprises 12 residues. Germline CDR1 reads LNHNV; CDR2 reads YYDKDF (reference sequence). The CDR3 DNA sequence: TGTGCCACCAGCAGCTTAGGTTATGAGCAGTTCTTC. It encodes CATSSLGYEQFF.

This clonotype was counted at least ten times. The V and J genes are TRBV7-2 and TRBJ2-3; 13 nucleotides match TRBD2. Germline trimming cut 2 bases from V and 2 bases from J; bases unmatched to any gene: 7. The CDR3 has 18 residues. Germline CDR1 is SGHTA and CDR2 is FQGNSA. CDR3 residues: CASSLILAGGGFTDTQYF. In nucleotides, the CDR3 is TGTGCCAGCAGCTTAATACTAGCGGGGGGGGGGTTCACAGATACGCAGTATTTT.

The gene calls are TRBV7-6 and TRBJ1-2; TRBD1 matches at 7 bases. With V trimmed by 6 bases and J by 4 bases, 17 bases remained unmatched. The CDR3 runs 17 residues. Germline CDR1 is SGHVS and CDR2 is FNYEAQ. As DNA, the CDR3 is TGTGCCAGCAGTTACGACAGGGTTGGTCTTAGAAGCTATGGCTACACCTTC. As protein: CASSYDRVGLRSYGYTF.

This clonotype has a count of ten or more. The chain couples TRBV20-1 to TRBJ1-1, with D perhaps TRBD1 (5 bases). This CDR3 is 12 amino acids long. Between the trimmed V and J ends, which lost 1 base and 7 bases, there was a span of 10 bases. Germline V CDR1 and CDR2: DFQATT, SNEGSKA (reference sequence). CDR3 sequence reads: CSARGQSGEAFF. CDR3 nucleotide sequence: TGCAGTGCTAGAGGACAGTCGGGTGAAGCTTTCTTT.

The V and J genes are TRBV5-1 and TRBJ1-2; D gene unclear. The CDR3 consists of 13 residues. Germline lookup yields CDR1 SGHRS and CDR2 YFSETQ. Between the trimmed V and J ends, which lost 4 bases and 2 bases, there was a span of 9 bases. In DNA, the CDR3 is TGCGCCAGCAGCCCTAATCAGAACTATGGCTACACCTTC. Translating gives CASSPNQNYGYTF. The full variable domain, rest sourced from reference TRBV5-1 and TRBJ1-2, is KAGVTQTPRYLIKTRGQQVTLSCSPISGHRSVSWYQQTPGQGLQFLFEYFSETQRNKGNFPGRFSGRQFSNSRSEMNVSTLELGDSALYLCASSPNQNYGYTFGSGTRLTVV.

J is TRBJ2-1 and V is TRBV7-9; D gene ambiguous. The germline V and J ends were trimmed by 3 bases and 5 bases, with 8 bases remaining between them. Germline CDR1 reads SEHNR; CDR2 reads FQNEAQ (reference sequence). The CDR3 contains 13 residues. The CDR3 DNA sequence: TGTGCCAGCAGCTTTTACGCAAACAATGAGCAGTTCTTC. This translates into CASSFYANNEQFF.

There are many counts of this clonotype. The V gene is TRBV15, the J gene TRBJ1-3, with 8 bases fitting TRBD1. V lost 3 bases, J lost 7 bases, and 5 bases stayed unmatched. The CDR3 is made up of 14 amino acids. Per germline, CDR1 LNHNV and CDR2 YYDKDF (reference sequence). The CDR3 sequence is CATSRDRVKNTIYF. The CDR3 DNA reads TGTGCCACCAGCAGGGACAGGGTCAAGAACACCATATATTTT.

On this clonotype itself: This may arise from a read error, as a much more abundant clone is one base away. V usage is TRBV7-8 and J usage is TRBJ2-1, with 11 bases that match TRBD2. The CDR3 loop spans 19 amino acids. Losses at the gene ends were 5 bases for V and 2 bases for J; bases not matched to a gene: 14. Per germline, CDR1 SGHVS and CDR2 FQNEAQ. CDR3 nucleotide sequence: TGTGCCAGCAGCAACCCCTTGCTAGCGGGGGGCCACGCCTACAATGAGCAGTTCTTC. Encoded protein: CASSNPLLAGGHAYNEQFF.

V gene TRBV6-4 combines with J gene TRBJ2-3; tentative D call: TRBD2 (7 bases). With 5 bases removed from V and 6 bases from J, the gap between germline ends came to 12 bases. The CDR3 sequence is 13 residues long. Per germline, CDR1 MRHNA and CDR2 SNTAGT. The CDR3 loop is CASSRKGGDTQYF. As DNA, the CDR3 is TGTGCCAGCAGTCGAAAGGGGGGGGATACGCAGTATTTT.

Written as DNA, the CDR3 is TGTGCCAGTAGTCTGAAGTTCACAGATACGCAGTATTTT. The encoded protein is CASSLKFTDTQYF. This chain joins TRBV19 and TRBJ2-3; D unclear. Germline V gene data show CDR1 as LNHDA and CDR2 as SQIVND (reference sequence). Between the trimmed V and J ends, which lost 5 bases and 2 bases, there was a span of 8 bases. The CDR3 loop spans 13 amino acids.

This chain uses TRBV29-1 with TRBJ1-5; D is perhaps TRBD1 (6 bases). V lost 5 bases and J 3 bases, leaving 11 bases between the germline ends. The CDR3 is 13 amino acids. Germline V gene sequence: CDR1 SQVTM, CDR2 ANQGSEA. CDR3 DNA sequence: TGCAGCGTTAGGGGGGCGGACAATCAGCCCCAGCATTTT. Protein product: CSVRGADNQPQHF.

Points on this clonotype: This clone may be a read error of a much larger clone one base away. The chain couples TRBV11-1 to TRBJ2-3; D possibly corresponds to TRBD1 (5 bases). Germline CDR1 SGHAT, CDR2 FQDESV (reference sequence). This CDR3 is built from 14 residues. CDR3 sequence: CASSLYRTTDSQYF. In nucleotides, the CDR3 is TGTGCCAGCAGCTTATACCGGACGACAGATTCGCAGTATTTT.

This clonotype has more than one count but fewer than ten. The chain uses TRBV5-1 and TRBJ2-3; TRBD2 matches at 9 bases. Losses at the gene ends were 4 bases for V and 6 bases for J; bases not matched to a gene: 9. The CDR3 extends over 15 amino acids. Looked up from germline, CDR1 is SGHRS and CDR2 is YFSETQ. Here the CDR3 DNA reads TGCGCCAGCAGCGGTGATGGGACTAGCTCCGATACGCAGTATTTT. It is translated as CASSGDGTSSDTQYF. The full variable domain, with the rest looked up from reference TRBV5-1 and TRBJ2-3, is KAGVTQTPRYLIKTRGQQVTLSCSPISGHRSVSWYQQTPGQGLQFLFEYFSETQRNKGNFPGRFSGRQFSNSRSEMNVSTLELGDSALYLCASSGDGTSSDTQYFGPGTRLTVL.

The rearrangement joins TRBV7-2 to TRBJ2-3; 8 positions agree with TRBD2. After removal of 5 bases from V and 8 bases from J, the junction contained 15 bases not matched to a gene. This CDR3 is built from 16 residues. The germline CDR1 and CDR2 sequences are SGHTA and FQGNSA. The CDR3 protein is CASSPDGRVAEVTQYF. CDR3 coding DNA: TGTGCCAGCAGCCCCGACGGGAGGGTAGCGGAGGTTACGCAGTATTTT.

This clonotype was found a few times. This chain uses TRBV9 with TRBJ2-7, with 9 bases lining up with TRBD2. Germline V gene data show CDR1 as SGDLS and CDR2 as YYNGEE. The V segment lost 8 bases and the J segment 5 bases; nucleotides outside the gene matches: 14. The CDR3 has 15 residues. The CDR3 DNA reads TGTGCCAGTAGCTCGATGGCGGGAGGGCTAGACGAGCAGTACTTC. This gives the protein CASSSMAGGLDEQYF.

This clonotype was seen ten or more times. The CDR3 DNA reads TGTGCCAGCAGCCCAGGACTAGTGCTCTCAAATGAGCAGTTCTTC. This translates into CASSPGLVLSNEQFF. V is TRBV6-5 and J is TRBJ2-1; 7 nucleotides align to TRBD2. The CDR3 is made up of 15 amino acids. V trimming: 6 bases; J trimming: 7 bases; junction bases outside the gene matches: 12. CDR1 is MNHEY and CDR2 is SVGAGI in the germline V gene.

The chain links TRBV19 to TRBJ2-6; 9 nucleotides agree with TRBD1. Germline values: CDR1 LNHDA, CDR2 SQIVND (reference sequence). V lost 3 bases, J lost 0 bases, and 0 bases stayed unmatched. The length of the CDR3 is 16 residues. The CDR3 region is CASSMGQGSGANVLTF. CDR3 nucleotide sequence: TGTGCCAGTAGTATGGGACAGGGCTCTGGGGCCAACGTCCTGACTTTC.

This clonotype was seen at least ten times. The chain couples TRBV5-1 to TRBJ1-1; D perhaps matches TRBD1 (5 bases). V lost 4 bases to trimming and J lost 0 bases, with 13 bases between them. Germline values: CDR1 SGHRS, CDR2 YFSETQ. This CDR3 comprises 15 residues. The CDR3 DNA reads TGCGCCAGCAGCCCCGATGTGGGGGTGAACACTGAAGCTTTCTTT. As protein: CASSPDVGVNTEAFF.

This clonotype was counted a few times. The chain links TRBV6-1 to TRBJ2-2; 13 nucleotides line up with TRBD2. Germline CDR1 is MNHNS and CDR2 is SASEGT. The CDR3 length is 15 residues. The J segment lost 6 bases and the V segment lost 2 bases, leaving 0 bases of the junction unmatched. The CDR3 protein is CASSETSGGAGELFF. The CDR3 DNA reads TGTGCCAGCAGTGAAACTAGCGGGGGGGCCGGGGAGCTGTTTTTT.

A note on this clonotype: No conserved phenylalanine or tryptophan ends this CDR3, so it is likely a read error. The rearrangement links TRBV7-9 to TRBJ1-1, with 9 bases lining up with TRBD1. Germline V gene sequence: CDR1 SEHNR, CDR2 FQNEAQ (reference sequence). V trimming: 8 bases; J trimming: 0 bases; junction bases outside the gene matches: 7. The CDR3 contains 15 residues. CDR3 nucleotide sequence: TGTGCCAGCGAGGACAGGGGCTGGGTGAACACTGAAGCTTTCTTG. This gives the protein CASEDRGWVNTEAFL.

This chain joins TRBV7-2 and TRBJ2-1; TRBD2 matches 14 bases. This CDR3 is 18 amino acids long. Unmatched junction bases numbered 5, after V lost 4 bases and J lost 0 bases. Germline-derived CDR1 and CDR2 are SGHTA and FQGNSA. Here the CDR3 reads CASSSRTSGRSSYNEQFF. The CDR3, as DNA: TGTGCCAGCAGCTCAAGGACTAGCGGGAGGAGCTCCTACAATGAGCAGTTCTTC.

This clonotype has ten or more counts. The rearrangement uses TRBV5-1 and TRBJ1-2; D is ambiguous. Trimming left V 3 bases short and J 3 bases short, with 15 bases between. The CDR3 has 15 residues. The germline V gene encodes CDR1 SGHRS and CDR2 YFSETQ. The DNA for the CDR3 is TGCGCCAGCAGCTCTAATGGGGATTCGGACTATGGCTACACCTTC. Protein product: CASSSNGDSDYGYTF.

Concerning this clonotype: The conserved final phenylalanine or tryptophan is absent from the CDR3, which likely points to a read error. The V call is TRBV10-3, the J call TRBJ2-2; D may match TRBD1 or TRBD2 (5 bases each). The germline V gene encodes CDR1 ENHRY and CDR2 SYGVKD. The CDR3 is made up of 14 amino acids. The ends were cut back, 8 bases at V and 1 base at J, with 11 bases in the middle. Here the CDR3 reads CAIEGTGNTGELFS. In DNA, the CDR3 is TGTGCCATCGAAGGGACGGGGAACACCGGGGAGCTGTTTTCT.

The V and J genes are TRBV7-2 and TRBJ2-1; D remains unclear. Trimming cost V 1 base and J 5 bases, with 6 bases left between them. In germline, CDR1 is SGHTA, CDR2 FQGNSA. The CDR3 runs to 13 residues. The CDR3: CASSLVANNEQFF. CDR3 nucleotides: TGTGCCAGCAGCTTAGTGGCAAACAATGAGCAGTTCTTC.

This clonotype was observed many times. J is TRBJ2-1 and V is TRBV9; 9 nucleotides line up with TRBD1. Germline-derived CDR1 and CDR2 are SGDLS and YYNGEE. This CDR3 is 19 amino acids long. Losses at the gene ends were 0 bases for V and 4 bases for J; bases not matched to a gene: 14. This CDR3 is CASSVATTGGSVKYNEQFF. For the CDR3, the DNA is TGTGCCAGCAGCGTAGCTACAACAGGGGGCAGTGTGAAGTACAATGAGCAGTTCTTC. The full variable domain, in which reference TRBV9 and TRBJ2-1 provide the parts outside the CDR3, is DSGVTQTPKHLITATGQRVTLRCSPRSGDLSVYWYQQSLDQGLQFLIQYYNGEERAKGNILERFSAQQFPDLHSELNLSSLELGDSALYFCASSVATTGGSVKYNEQFFGPGTRLTVL.

The chain employs TRBV5-1 and TRBJ1-1; 11 nucleotides align to TRBD1. V lost 2 bases and J lost 1; bases outside the gene matches: 4. Per germline, CDR1 SGHRS and CDR2 YFSETQ. The CDR3 covers 16 residues. The CDR3 DNA reads as TGCGCCAGCAGCTTCGGACAGGGGGCGAGGAACACTGAAGCTTTCTTT. It codes for CASSFGQGARNTEAFF.

This clonotype was observed a few times. This chain connects TRBV7-2 to TRBJ2-3; D is unclear. CDR3 length: 17 residues. V dropped 3 bases and J dropped 1 base, with 17 bases sitting between them. Germline-derived CDR1 and CDR2 are SGHTA and FQGNSA. The CDR3 DNA reads TGTGCCAGCAGCTTGGACCCTTGGGGTCGCGGCACAGATACGCAGTATTTT. It yields the protein CASSLDPWGRGTDTQYF.